This T cell receptor (beta chain) originates from a study of blood T cells in healthy people across ages. Study outcomes and limitations: More naive CD4+ cells and higher diversity marked long-lived donors relative to aged donors.

It was with a sample-barcoded 5' primer and a J-beta primer mix that a second PCR of roughly 6 to 11 cycles was run. TCRdb independently ran MiXCR on the 5' RACE reads; one entry per CDR3 protein. The table lists hundreds of thousands of distinct CDR3 sequences, approximately 49% of them singletons. CDR3 size: 15 residues. Trimming removed 1 base from V and 0 bases from J; junction bases left unmatched: 2. Germline loops: CDR1 MGHDK, CDR2 SYGVNS. Isolated PBMCs totaled at least 6 million in each sample. A minimum of 6 micrograms of total RNA was extracted per sample. Comment on this clonotype: Its specificity is unknown.

The chain uses TRBV25-1 and TRBJ1-1; 7 bases are shared with TRBD1. This clonotype was obtained from a man aged 25 to 40 in good health. The sample taken for sequencing was blood. The CDR3 region is CASSEWGQMNTEAFF. The CDR3 nucleotides read TGTGCCAGCAGTGAATGGGGACAGATGAACACTGAAGCTTTCTTT.